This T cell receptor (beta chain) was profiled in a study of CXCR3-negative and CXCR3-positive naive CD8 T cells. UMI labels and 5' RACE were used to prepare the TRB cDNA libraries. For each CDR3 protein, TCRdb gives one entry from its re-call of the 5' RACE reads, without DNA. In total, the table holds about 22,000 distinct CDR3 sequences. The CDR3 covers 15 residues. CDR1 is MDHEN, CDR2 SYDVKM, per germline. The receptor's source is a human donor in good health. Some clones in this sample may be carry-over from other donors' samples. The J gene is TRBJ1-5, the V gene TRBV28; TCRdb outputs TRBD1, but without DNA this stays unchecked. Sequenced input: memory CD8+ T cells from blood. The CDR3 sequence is CASRPTGDGNQPQHF.